The 17 T cell receptor beta chains presented below share a single source sample, sequenced in a study of Ad26.COV2.S vaccination and SARS-CoV-2 variants (dated by TCRdb to about 2021). Receptor libraries were prepared by the immunoSEQ multiplex PCR assay. Here the immuneACCESS table is served through TCRdb, limited to in-frame sequences with V and J called. Missing clones are a known gap in these copies; in checked studies unresolved V genes cover under half, and the rest lacks a known reason. In all, the sample holds over 400,000 clones, and 89% of those were seen once. The leading ten clones occupy approximately 2.5% of the sample. What the treatment or condition label conveys for this sample: 15 to 20 received Ad26.COV2.S at low or high dose, single or two shots; 5 received placebo; per-sample allocation not given. For vaccine and placebo recipients, the sequenced repertoires came from samples collected on day 63 after the first injection.

This specimen consisted of peripheral blood, obtained in a trial of Ad26.COV2.S vaccine versus placebo. The receptors originated from a person between 18 and 65 years old who received the Ad26.COV2.S COVID-19 vaccine or a placebo.

The chain uses TRBV7-9 and TRBJ2-7; either TRBD1 or TRBD2 may fit D (5 bases each). Germline assignment: CDR1 SEHNR and CDR2 FQNEAQ (reference sequence). This CDR3 has 15 residues. The V gene lost 6 bases and the J gene lost 5 bases, with 20 bases spanning the gap. CDR3 sequence: CASSDPVRGGHEQYF. CDR3 in DNA: TGTGCCAGCAGTGATCCGGTCCGGGGCGGCCACGAGCAGTACTTC.

The V gene is TRBV6-1, the J gene TRBJ2-7; 9 bases align to TRBD2. Germline V gene sequence: CDR1 MNHNS, CDR2 SASEGT. This CDR3 is 18 amino acids long. The V and J ends lost 2 bases and 0 bases, in that order; junction bases with no gene match: 11. The CDR3 reads CASSEPGGRAPSSYEQYV. CDR3 sequence (DNA): TGTGCCAGCAGTGAACCTGGCGGGAGGGCCCCTAGCTCCTACGAGCAGTACGTC.

The chain combines TRBV6-5 with TRBJ1-1; D possibly corresponds to TRBD1 (5 bases). Germline CDR1 reads MNHEY; CDR2 reads SVGAGI. CDR3 length: 14 amino acids. Deletions cut 5 bases from V and 8 bases from J, with 18 bases between. The CDR3 region is CASSHRAWGGEAFF. The DNA for the CDR3 is TGTGCCAGCAGTCATAGGGCGTGGGGGGGAGAAGCTTTCTTT.

The gene calls are TRBV19 and TRBJ1-5, with D possibly being TRBD1 (5 bases). This CDR3 contains 19 residues. V lost 1 base and J lost 0, with 19 bases in between. Germline lookup yields CDR1 LNHDA and CDR2 SQIVND (reference sequence). CDR3 residues: CASSIGGGVGQNSNQPQHF. The CDR3 DNA reads as TGTGCCAGTAGTATAGGAGGAGGGGTGGGGCAGAATAGCAATCAGCCCCAGCATTTT.

This chain joins TRBV12-3 or TRBV12-4 and TRBJ2-3, with a possible D match to TRBD1 (5 bases). Between the trimmed V and J ends, which lost 2 bases and 5 bases, there was a span of 5 bases. The CDR3 covers 12 residues. As DNA, the CDR3 is TGTGCCAGCAGTTTACAGGGAGATACGCAGTATTTT. This translates into CASSLQGDTQYF.

The gene calls are TRBV4-3 and TRBJ2-2; D ambiguous. The CDR3 is made up of 16 amino acids. The V gene's germline CDR1 is LGHNA and CDR2 YSLEER. Trimming took off 0 bases at V and 4 bases at J, with 12 bases between the two ends. CDR3 protein: CASSQEWGTLTGELFF. CDR3 nucleotides: TGCGCCAGCAGCCAAGAATGGGGAACCCTCACCGGGGAGCTGTTTTTT.

V is TRBV10-3 and J is TRBJ1-4; no definite D call. Trimming removed 2 bases from V and 6 bases from J, with 13 bases in between. CDR1 and CDR2 from the germline V gene are ENHRY and SYGVKD. The CDR3 extends over 15 amino acids. The CDR3 coding sequence is TGTGCCATCAGTGAGAAGGGTGCTACCTATGAAAAACTGTTTTTT. It yields the protein CAISEKGATYEKLFF.

The chain employs TRBV4-3 and TRBJ1-1; D perhaps matches TRBD1 (5 bases). Germline values: CDR1 LGHNA, CDR2 YSLEER. V lost 2 bases to trimming and J lost 1 base, with 11 bases between them. The CDR3 covers 15 residues. The CDR3 nucleotides are TGCGCCAGCAGCCAAATTTTGGGGCAGAACACTGAAGCTTTCTTT. Its protein product is CASSQILGQNTEAFF.

This chain links TRBV15 with TRBJ1-4; 10 bases align to TRBD1. This CDR3 contains 15 residues. The trim removed 2 bases at V and 8 bases at J, leaving 5 bases unmatched. Looked up from germline, CDR1 is LNHNV and CDR2 is YYDKDF (reference sequence). The CDR3 DNA sequence: TGTGCCACCAGCAGATCGGGACAGGGGAGCGAAAAACTGTTTTTT. This encodes CATSRSGQGSEKLFF.

The J gene is TRBJ1-2, the V gene TRBV4-3; TRBD1 is a possible D gene (6 bases). V gave up 2 bases and J gave up 5 bases, with 15 bases separating them. Germline CDR1 reads LGHNA; CDR2 reads YSLEER. The CDR3 length is 15 residues. CDR3 sequence (DNA): TGCGCCAGCAGCCAATTGACAGGAAGGTCGTATGGCTACACCTTC. Translating it yields CASSQLTGRSYGYTF.

The genes are TRBV6-5 and TRBJ2-1, with D possibly being TRBD2 (6 bases). The CDR3 runs to 15 residues. V was cut by 7 bases and J by 5 bases, with 18 bases left in between. Germline-derived CDR1 and CDR2 are MNHEY and SVGAGI. The CDR3 sequence is CASTRGDPGNNEQFF. The CDR3 DNA reads TGTGCCAGCACTCGCGGGGACCCGGGGAACAATGAGCAGTTCTTC.

The rearrangement uses TRBV2 and TRBJ2-5; TRBD2 agrees at 11 bases. This CDR3 has 17 amino acids. V shed 7 bases, J shed 2 bases, and the junction held 12 bases outside the gene matches. Germline assignment: CDR1 SNHLY and CDR2 FYNNEI. CDR3 in DNA: TGTGCCAGCATTACTTTCGAAGTAGCGGGAGGGCAAGAGACCCAGTACTTC. Its protein product is CASITFEVAGGQETQYF.

The chain joins TRBV9 to TRBJ2-1, with 8 bases matching TRBD2. Germline trimming cut 6 bases from V and 4 bases from J; bases unmatched to any gene: 9. Looked up from germline, CDR1 is SGDLS and CDR2 is YYNGEE. The CDR3 spans 15 residues. CDR3 nucleotide sequence: TGTGCCAGCACTAGGGCGTTAGCGGGATACAATGAGCAGTTCTTC. Translating it yields CASTRALAGYNEQFF.

The J gene is TRBJ2-3, the V gene TRBV24-1, with a tentative D call TRBD2 (6 bases). V was cut by 1 base and J by 4 bases, with 8 bases left in between. Per germline, CDR1 KGHDR and CDR2 SFDVKD. The CDR3 contains 14 residues. The DNA of the CDR3 is TGTGCCACCAGTGATTTTGGAGGGCCAGATACGCAGTATTTT. Translation gives CATSDFGGPDTQYF.

The genes are TRBV15 and TRBJ1-4, with no clear D. The germline gives CDR1 LNHNV, CDR2 YYDKDF (reference sequence). This CDR3 spans 14 amino acids. With 0 bases removed from V and 8 bases from J, the gap between germline ends came to 10 bases. The chain's CDR3 is CATSRDQRHEKLFF. CDR3 nucleotides: TGTGCCACCAGCAGAGATCAAAGACACGAAAAACTGTTTTTT.

In this sample, this clone turned up a few times. Other DNA sequences from this sample encode an identical CDR3 as well. CDR3 sequence (DNA): TGTGCCTGGTCAGCAGATAGCAATCAGCCCCAGCATTTT. Its protein is CAWSADSNQPQHF. V gene TRBV30 combines with J gene TRBJ1-5; D gene uncertain. The V and J ends lost 5 bases and 0 bases respectively, with 8 bases between them. Germline-derived CDR1 and CDR2 are GTSNPN and SVGIG (reference sequence). The CDR3 contains 13 residues.

The V call is TRBV7-2, the J call TRBJ2-1; 7 bases agree with TRBD2. CDR3 length: 15 residues. CDR1 is SGHTA, CDR2 FQGNSA, per germline. V lost 5 bases and J lost 10; bases outside the gene matches: 14. The CDR3 DNA reads as TGTGCCAGCAGCCCCCGCCGGGACTATTCTAGGGAGCAGTTCTTC. This codes for CASSPRRDYSREQFF.